Listed here is a single TCR beta chain. What it recognizes is unknown. Method: immunoSEQ multiplex PCR; TCRdb's copy keeps in-frame clones and lacks some. The sample shows approximately 86,000 clones, 92% of them seen only once. Germline CDR1 is SGHRS and CDR2 is YFSETQ. The CDR3 runs to 15 residues. Trimming took 2 bases from V and 1 from J; bases not matched to a gene: 1. The data originate from a study of OX40 agonist ivuxolimab in advanced cancers. Study-wide background: All patients had ivuxolimab intravenously every 2 weeks at 0.01 to 10 mg/kg.

Study-wide results and caveats: CD8+ T cells averaged more expanded clones than CD4+. Clonal expansion among partial responders at 0.1-3.0 mg/kg ranked near the lowest. With doses of 0.1 to 3.0 mg/kg, CD4+ and CD8+ blood T cells had undergone clonal expansion by week 6.

The TCR was taken from an adult with an advanced solid tumor such as melanoma, head and neck, liver or kidney cancer. The sequenced sample was CD4+ or CD8+ T cells sorted from blood, obtained in a trial of the OX40 agonist ivuxolimab. The chain recombines TRBV5-1 with TRBJ2-2, with 8 bases identical to TRBD2. CDR3: CASSLTSGNTGELFF. CDR3 nucleotides: TGCGCCAGCAGCTTAACTAGCGGGAACACCGGGGAGCTGTTTTTT.